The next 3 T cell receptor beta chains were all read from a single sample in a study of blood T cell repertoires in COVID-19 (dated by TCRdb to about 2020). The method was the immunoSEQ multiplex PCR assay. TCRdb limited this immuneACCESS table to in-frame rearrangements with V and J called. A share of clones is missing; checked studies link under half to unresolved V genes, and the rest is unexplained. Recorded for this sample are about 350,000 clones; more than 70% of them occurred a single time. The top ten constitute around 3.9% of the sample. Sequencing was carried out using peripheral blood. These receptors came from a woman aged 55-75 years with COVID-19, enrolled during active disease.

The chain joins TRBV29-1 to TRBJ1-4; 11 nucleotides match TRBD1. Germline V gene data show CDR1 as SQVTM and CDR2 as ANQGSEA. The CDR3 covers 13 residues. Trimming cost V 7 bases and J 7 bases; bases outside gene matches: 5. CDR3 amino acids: CSATDRGREKLFF. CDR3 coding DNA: TGCAGCGCTACGGACAGGGGGCGTGAAAAACTGTTTTTT.

CDR3 nucleotide sequence: TGTGCCAGCAGCACCTCCTTTGCGGGGTTCCAAGAGACCCAGTACTTC. It translates to CASSTSFAGFQETQYF. The V call is TRBV9, the J call TRBJ2-5; weak D call: TRBD2 (6 bases). The CDR3 contains 16 residues. The V end lost 4 bases, the J end lost 1 base, and 17 bases lay between the germline ends. Germline CDR1 is SGDLS and CDR2 is YYNGEE.

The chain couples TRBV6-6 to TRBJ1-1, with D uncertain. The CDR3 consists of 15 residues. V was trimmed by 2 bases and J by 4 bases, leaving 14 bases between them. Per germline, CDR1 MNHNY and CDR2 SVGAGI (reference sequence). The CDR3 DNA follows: TGTGCCAGCAGTTACGAAGAGGGATTGGGCACTGAAGCTTTCTTT. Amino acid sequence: CASSYEEGLGTEAFF.